These 5 T cell receptor beta chains came from one sample sequenced in a study of read filtering for tumor transcriptome and immune sequencing. From 350 to 500 ng of RNA, a library with molecular barcoded alpha/delta and beta/gamma adaptors was made. TCRdb re-analysed the reads in MiXCR, keeping a single row per CDR3 protein. This table has around 35,000 distinct CDR3 sequences, roughly an eighth appearing once. The sample comprised a population of CD138-negative cells sorted from bone marrow. These receptors all stem from a donor aged 40 or older with multiple myeloma.

The chain combines TRBV15 with TRBJ2-5; perhaps TRBD2 as D (5 bases). V was shortened by 0 bases and J by 7 bases, with 18 bases between the two germline ends. Germline assignment: CDR1 LNHNV and CDR2 YYDKDF (reference sequence). The CDR3 spans 16 residues. The CDR3 loop is CATSREARGPFGTQYF. The CDR3 region has the DNA TGTGCCACCAGCAGAGAGGCGAGAGGGCCTTTTGGGACCCAGTACTTC.

The chain uses TRBV7-2 and TRBJ2-1; D tentatively reads TRBD1 or TRBD2 (5 bases each). The germline CDR1 and CDR2 sequences are SGHTA and FQGNSA. V shed 4 bases and J shed 10 bases, with 14 bases lying between them. The CDR3 runs 13 residues. The CDR3 region is CASSWRNEGEQFF. CDR3 DNA sequence: TGTGCCAGCAGCTGGAGGAATGAGGGGGAGCAGTTCTTC.

This clonotype was observed many times. The rearrangement uses TRBV5-1 and TRBJ2-3; D is ambiguous. The ends were cut back, 0 bases at V and 4 bases at J, with 6 bases in the middle. Germline CDR1 SGHRS, CDR2 YFSETQ. The length of the CDR3 is 13 residues. This CDR3 reads CASSLGPADTQYF. The CDR3 bases are TGCGCCAGCAGCTTGGGCCCCGCAGATACGCAGTATTTT.

Points on this clonotype: One base separates it from a far larger clone, so it is likely a read error. The chain uses TRBV7-2 and TRBJ2-1; no clear D. This CDR3 region has 14 residues. CDR1 and CDR2 (germline): SGHTA, FQGNSA. DNA for the CDR3: TGTGCCAGCAGAGGAGAGCTATCCTACAATGTGCAGTTCTTC. Translated, it gives CASRGELSYNVQFF.

This clonotype has ten or more counts. The J gene is TRBJ1-5, the V gene TRBV14; no firm D call. The V and J ends lost 1 base and 4 bases respectively, with 14 bases between them. CDR1 is SGHDN, CDR2 FVKESK, per germline. The CDR3 length is 16 residues. The CDR3 coding sequence is TGTGCCAGCAGCCAAGGAGGGCTGGGAGGGAATCAGCCCCAGCATTTT. Protein product: CASSQGGLGGNQPQHF.